Below are 29 T cell receptor beta chains sequenced from a single sample in a study of blood T cell repertoires in COVID-19. The data were produced by immunoSEQ multiplex PCR, yet TCRdb's version contains in-frame clones alone and is incomplete. Of about 370,000 clones listed, 80% to 90% are singletons. The material sequenced was peripheral blood. These TCRs come from a woman between 25 and 40 years old with COVID-19, enrolled during active disease.

The chain has TRBV30 and TRBJ1-2; unclear D gene. Germline loops: CDR1 GTSNPN, CDR2 SVGIG (reference sequence). CDR3 size: 11 residues. V was cut by 3 bases and J by 8 bases, with 10 bases left in between. This CDR3 reads CAWRMGEGYTF. In nucleotides, the CDR3 is TGTGCCTGGAGGATGGGAGAAGGCTACACCTTC.

The chain recombines TRBV6-5 with TRBJ2-1; D gene unclear. The CDR3 extends over 15 amino acids. Germline CDR1 is MNHEY and CDR2 is SVGAGI. The V end lost 7 bases, the J end lost 2 bases, and 15 bases lay between the germline ends. DNA of the CDR3: TGTGCCAGCACTCTCGGGTCCCATACCTACAATGAGCAGTTCTTC. Translating it yields CASTLGSHTYNEQFF.

The chain's CDR3 is CASSSRTVKAGNTIYF. CDR3 nucleotide sequence: TGTGCCAGCAGCTCCCGGACAGTCAAGGCTGGAAACACCATATATTTT. V usage is TRBV11-2 and J usage is TRBJ1-3, with D tentatively TRBD1 (6 bases). Germline lookup yields CDR1 SGHAT and CDR2 FQNNGV. The CDR3 extends over 16 amino acids. The V and J ends lost 4 bases and 2 bases respectively, with 15 bases between them.

The J gene is TRBJ2-2, the V gene TRBV18; D perhaps matches TRBD1 (6 bases). The CDR3 totals 16 residues. Trimming shortened V by 2 bases and J by 4 bases, and 14 bases separated the two germline ends. Germline CDR1 is KGHSH and CDR2 is LQKENI. CDR3 amino acids: CASSPNKGDLTGELFF. In nucleotides, the CDR3 is TGTGCCAGCTCACCAAATAAGGGGGACCTCACCGGGGAGCTGTTTTTT.

The CDR3: CASSYRPRGRTDTQYF. The CDR3 DNA follows: TGTGCCAGCAGTTACAGGCCCCGAGGGAGAACAGATACGCAGTATTTT. J is TRBJ2-3 and V is TRBV6-5; tentative D call: TRBD2 (5 bases). Germline-derived CDR1 and CDR2 are MNHEY and SVGAGI. The CDR3 covers 16 residues. Trimming took 2 bases from V and 3 from J, leaving 15 bases between them.

This clone was recorded only once. V and J are TRBV28 and TRBJ1-1; D not resolved. This CDR3 spans 15 amino acids. CDR1 is MDHEN and CDR2 is SYDVKM in the germline V gene. Trimming stripped 6 bases from V and 3 bases from J, with 17 bases between. CDR3 nucleotide sequence: TGTGCCAGCAGGCCTTTTCGGGTCCTCGACACTGAAGCTTTCTTT. Protein product: CASRPFRVLDTEAFF. The full variable domain, with the rest looked up from reference TRBV28 and TRBJ1-1, is DVKVTQSSRYLVKRTGEKVFLECVQDMDHENMFWYRQDPGLGLRLIYFSYDVKMKEKGDIPEGYSVSREKKERFSLILESASTNQTSMYLCASRPFRVLDTEAFFGQGTRLTVV.

The chain couples TRBV6-5 to TRBJ1-2; unclear D gene. The CDR3 extends over 13 amino acids. CDR1 and CDR2 from the germline V gene are MNHEY and SVGAGI. Trimming took off 7 bases at V and 7 bases at J, with 16 bases between the two ends. CDR3 in DNA: TGTGCCAGCACCCCACTACCCCTCAGTGGCTACACCTTC. It yields the protein CASTPLPLSGYTF.

V gene TRBV27 combines with J gene TRBJ2-2; TRBD2 aligns across 12 bases. This CDR3 region has 16 residues. Germline CDR1 reads MNHEY; CDR2 reads SMNVEV (reference sequence). After removal of 5 bases from V and 4 bases from J, the junction contained 5 bases not matched to a gene. The CDR3 sequence: CASSLGLAGITGELFF. DNA for the CDR3: TGTGCCAGCAGTCTTGGACTAGCGGGGATCACCGGGGAGCTGTTTTTT.

The sample holds one count of this clone. The CDR3 DNA sequence: TGTGCCAGCAGCGCCGAGCCCGACAACAATCAGCCCCAGCATTTT. Translating gives CASSAEPDNNQPQHF. The V call is TRBV9, the J call TRBJ1-5, with D unclear. This CDR3 has 15 residues. V lost 3 bases, J lost 3 bases, and 13 bases lay in between. CDR1 and CDR2 from the germline V gene are SGDLS and YYNGEE.

V and J are TRBV4-3 and TRBJ2-7; D not certain. Trimming cost V 0 bases and J 6 bases, with 12 bases left between them. This CDR3 is 14 amino acids long. Germline V gene data show CDR1 as LGHNA and CDR2 as YSLEER. The CDR3 loop reads CASSQDETVGEQYF. The CDR3 nucleotides are TGCGCCAGCAGCCAAGACGAGACTGTTGGCGAGCAGTACTTC.

This clone was observed a single time. The CDR3 region has the DNA TGTGCCAGCACCCCTAGCGGCCAAGAGACCCAGTACTTC. It encodes CASTPSGQETQYF. This chain joins TRBV7-9 and TRBJ2-5, with 7 bases that match TRBD2. Germline CDR1 SEHNR, CDR2 FQNEAQ (reference sequence). V lost 7 bases and J lost 1; bases outside the gene matches: 3. The CDR3 has 13 amino acids.

As to this clone: Different DNA sequences within this sample yield the same CDR3. J is TRBJ2-1 and V is TRBV7-9; 7 nucleotides line up with TRBD2. The CDR3 runs to 15 residues. Unmatched junction bases numbered 9, after V lost 5 bases and J lost 5 bases. Germline V lookup: CDR1 SEHNR, CDR2 FQNEAQ (reference sequence). The CDR3 coding sequence is TGTGCCAGCAGCCCTCGGACTAGTGGAAACAATGAGCAGTTCTTC. This translates into CASSPRTSGNNEQFF.

The rearrangement uses TRBV6-6 and TRBJ2-1; TRBD1 agrees at 8 bases. In germline, CDR1 is MNHNY, CDR2 SVGAGI (reference sequence). The junction had 14 bases not matched to a gene; V was cut back by 5 bases and J by 5 bases. This CDR3 spans 17 amino acids. The CDR3 sequence is CASSRQGPRGADNEQFF. In DNA form, the CDR3 reads TGTGCCAGCAGTCGACAGGGGCCCAGGGGAGCGGACAATGAGCAGTTCTTC.

This clone was recorded at least ten times. The sample holds other DNA sequences that translate to the same CDR3. This sequence joins TRBV7-2 and TRBJ1-3; possible D gene TRBD1, 5 bases. This CDR3 contains 15 residues. Germline V gene lookup returns CDR1 SGHTA and CDR2 FQGNSA. With 2 bases removed from V and 2 bases from J, the gap between germline ends came to 10 bases. The CDR3 nucleotides read TGTGCCAGCAGCTTAAGCCAGGGTGCTGGAAACACCATATATTTT. This translates into CASSLSQGAGNTIYF.

This chain joins TRBV7-6 and TRBJ2-7; TRBD1 matches 7 bases. The V gene's germline CDR1 is SGHVS and CDR2 FNYEAQ. With 1 base clipped from V and 6 bases from J, the junction kept 9 bases outside the gene matches. The CDR3 is 15 amino acids. The CDR3 sequence is CASSLGSNRGFEQYF. The CDR3 bases are TGTGCCAGCAGCTTAGGGTCGAACAGGGGATTCGAGCAGTACTTC.

DNA for the CDR3: TGCGCCAGCAGCCAAGTTCTAGATCCCACCGGGGAGCTGTTTTTT. Translation gives CASSQVLDPTGELFF. The J gene is TRBJ2-2, the V gene TRBV4-3, with D uncertain. Germline CDR1 is LGHNA and CDR2 is YSLEER. Trimming shortened V by 1 base and J by 4 bases, and 10 bases separated the two germline ends. The CDR3 has 15 amino acids.

The rearrangement links TRBV24-1 to TRBJ2-2; 8 bases align to TRBD2. V trimming: 5 bases; J trimming: 11 bases; junction bases outside the gene matches: 9. The germline V gene encodes CDR1 KGHDR and CDR2 SFDVKD. The CDR3 is 14 amino acids. The CDR3 reads CATSAVAGGRELFF. In DNA, the CDR3 is TGTGCCACCAGTGCCGTGGCGGGGGGCCGAGAGCTGTTTTTT.

CDR3 DNA: TGTGCCAGTAGGAACAGGGTCGAGGGCTACACCTTC. Its protein product is CASRNRVEGYTF. V and J are TRBV19 and TRBJ1-2; tentatively, D is TRBD1 (6 bases). The CDR3 length is 12 residues. Germline V gene sequence: CDR1 LNHDA, CDR2 SQIVND (reference sequence). Trimming took off 6 bases at V and 8 bases at J, with 13 bases between the two ends.

This rearrangement joins TRBV7-2 to TRBJ2-1; D is undetermined. The V gene lost 8 bases and the J gene lost 4 bases, with 9 bases spanning the gap. The CDR3 covers 12 residues. Germline lookup yields CDR1 SGHTA and CDR2 FQGNSA. The CDR3 here is CASQRSYNEQFF. The CDR3 coding sequence is TGTGCCAGCCAGAGGTCTTACAATGAGCAGTTCTTC.

V gene TRBV6-5 combines with J gene TRBJ1-1, with TRBD1 matching 8 bases. This CDR3 has 12 residues. From germline, CDR1 is MNHEY and CDR2 SVGAGI. After removal of 6 bases from V and 5 bases from J, the junction contained 2 bases not matched to a gene. The CDR3 DNA reads TGTGCCAGCAGCACAGGGGGGACTGAAGCTTTCTTT. Protein product: CASSTGGTEAFF.

In DNA, the CDR3 is TGTGCCAGCAGCGTAGACCCGGGAGCAGAGACCCAGTACTTC. Translating gives CASSVDPGAETQYF. The rearrangement joins TRBV9 to TRBJ2-5; a weak D match, TRBD2 (6 bases). The CDR3 length is 14 residues. V lost 0 bases to trimming and J lost 4 bases, with 10 bases between them. CDR1 and CDR2 from the germline V gene are SGDLS and YYNGEE.

The rearrangement joins TRBV29-1 to TRBJ2-5, with TRBD1 matching 7 bases. CDR3 length equals 13 residues. Trimming at V came to 3 bases and at J to 3 bases, leaving 4 bases not matched to a gene. Germline V gene lookup returns CDR1 SQVTM and CDR2 ANQGSEA. CDR3 region: CSVDTGTEETQYF. For the CDR3, the DNA is TGCAGCGTTGACACCGGGACAGAAGAGACCCAGTACTTC.

The rearrangement links TRBV9 to TRBJ2-1; TRBD2 agrees at 13 bases. With 1 base clipped from V and 7 bases from J, the junction kept 2 bases outside the gene matches. Per the germline V gene, CDR1 is SGDLS and CDR2 is YYNGEE. This CDR3 is built from 15 residues. The CDR3 spells CASSVRTSGRNEQFF. In DNA form, the CDR3 reads TGTGCCAGCAGCGTACGGACTAGCGGGAGAAATGAGCAGTTCTTC.

This clone has more than one count but fewer than ten. The V gene is TRBV5-1, the J gene TRBJ1-4; the D gene is possibly TRBD1 (5 bases). Trimming took off 3 bases at V and 2 bases at J, with 8 bases between the two ends. Germline values: CDR1 SGHRS, CDR2 YFSETQ. The length of the CDR3 is 14 residues. The CDR3 reads CASSSAGTNEKLFF. In nucleotides, the CDR3 is TGCGCCAGCAGCTCGGCAGGGACTAATGAAAAACTGTTTTTT. The full variable domain, rest sourced from reference TRBV5-1 and TRBJ1-4, is KAGVTQTPRYLIKTRGQQVTLSCSPISGHRSVSWYQQTPGQGLQFLFEYFSETQRNKGNFPGRFSGRQFSNSRSEMNVSTLELGDSALYLCASSSAGTNEKLFFGSGTQLSVL.

This chain uses TRBV30 with TRBJ2-2, with D maybe TRBD1 (6 bases). V was cut by 4 bases and J by 6 bases, with 15 bases left in between. This CDR3 spans 14 amino acids. Germline V gene lookup returns CDR1 GTSNPN and CDR2 SVGIG (reference sequence). Here the CDR3 DNA reads TGTGCCTGGAAGGATCAGGGGCGGGCCGGGGAGCTGTTTTTT. Protein product: CAWKDQGRAGELFF.

The J gene is TRBJ2-7, the V gene TRBV5-1; D ambiguous. CDR1 and CDR2 (germline): SGHRS, YFSETQ. V was pared by 6 bases and J by 2 bases, with 15 bases between. The length of the CDR3 is 14 residues. CDR3 amino acids: CASTLEPRAYEQYF. In DNA form, the CDR3 reads TGCGCCAGCACCCTCGAGCCCCGAGCCTACGAGCAGTACTTC.

This clone turned up a few times. CDR3 sequence reads: CASSASSSGANVLTF. For the CDR3, the DNA is TGTGCCAGCAGCGCATCTAGCTCTGGGGCCAACGTCCTGACTTTC. This chain joins TRBV6-5 and TRBJ2-6; unclear D gene. Germline V gene data show CDR1 as MNHEY and CDR2 as SVGAGI. This CDR3 region has 15 residues. V lost 6 bases to trimming and J lost 0 bases, with 9 bases between them.

The chain is built from TRBV5-1 and TRBJ1-1; 9 nucleotides match TRBD1. Germline trimming cut 5 bases from V and 0 bases from J; bases unmatched to any gene: 5. Germline CDR1 reads SGHRS; CDR2 reads YFSETQ. The CDR3 runs 15 residues. Written as DNA, the CDR3 is TGCGCCAGCAGACTGGACAGGGGCATGAACACTGAAGCTTTCTTT. Translation: CASRLDRGMNTEAFF.

V is TRBV7-6 and J is TRBJ2-5, with D perhaps TRBD2 (6 bases). Germline CDR1 SGHVS, CDR2 FNYEAQ. This CDR3 has 15 residues. V was shortened by 2 bases and J by 4 bases, with 14 bases between the two germline ends. CDR3 protein: CASSLSSGFSETQYF. The CDR3 DNA sequence: TGTGCCAGCAGCTTAAGTAGCGGATTTTCAGAGACCCAGTACTTC.